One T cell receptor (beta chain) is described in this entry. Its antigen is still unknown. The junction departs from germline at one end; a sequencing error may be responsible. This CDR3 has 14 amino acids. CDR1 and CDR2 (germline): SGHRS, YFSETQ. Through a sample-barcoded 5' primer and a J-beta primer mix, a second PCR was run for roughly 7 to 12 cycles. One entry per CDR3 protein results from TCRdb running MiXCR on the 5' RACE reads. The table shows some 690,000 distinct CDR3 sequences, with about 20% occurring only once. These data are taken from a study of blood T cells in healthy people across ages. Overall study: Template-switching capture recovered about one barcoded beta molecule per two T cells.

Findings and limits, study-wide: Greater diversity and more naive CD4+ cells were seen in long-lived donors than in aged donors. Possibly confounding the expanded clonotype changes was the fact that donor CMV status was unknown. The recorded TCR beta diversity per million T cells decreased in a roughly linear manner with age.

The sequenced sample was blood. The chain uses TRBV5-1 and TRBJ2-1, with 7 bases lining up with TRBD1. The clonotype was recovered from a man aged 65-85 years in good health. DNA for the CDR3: TGCGCCAGCAGCTCACAGGGGTCCTACAATGAGCCGTTCTTC. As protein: CASSSQGSYNEPFF.